Below, 17 T cell receptor beta chains from the same sample are listed, as sequenced in a study of blood T cell repertoires in COVID-19. Profiled with immunoSEQ multiplex PCR; TCRdb holds only in-frame clones, not every one. The data show around 140,000 clones, with around 83% seen just once and over 8% held by the top ten. The sequenced material came from peripheral blood. The receptors stem from a woman aged 55-70 years with acute or convalescent COVID-19.

This clone was counted once. The chain links TRBV5-4 to TRBJ2-1, with 8 positions matching TRBD2. Per the germline V gene, CDR1 is SGHNT and CDR2 is YYREEE (reference sequence). The junction had 3 bases not matched to a gene; V was cut back by 0 bases and J by 7 bases. The CDR3 covers 14 residues. CDR3 residues: CASSLGRGENEQFF. CDR3 in DNA: TGTGCCAGCAGCTTGGGGCGGGGGGAGAATGAGCAGTTCTTC. Looking up the rest from reference TRBV5-4 and TRBJ2-1 gives the full variable domain: ETGVTQSPTHLIKTRGQQVTLRCSSQSGHNTVSWYQQALGQGPQFIFQYYREEENGRGNFPPRFSGLQFPNYSSELNVNALELDDSALYLCASSLGRGENEQFFGPGTRLTVL.

There are many counts of this clone. The chain recombines TRBV30 with TRBJ1-1, with a weak D call TRBD1 (6 bases). The CDR3 consists of 13 residues. Per the germline V gene, CDR1 is GTSNPN and CDR2 is SVGIG (reference sequence). Trimming cost V 2 bases and J 9 bases, with 16 bases left between them. As DNA, the CDR3 is TGTGCCTGGAGTCCCCAGGGGCTGGTGAAAGCTTTCTTT. Amino acid sequence: CAWSPQGLVKAFF.

This clone was counted a few times. The chain links TRBV5-5 to TRBJ1-1, with a weak D call TRBD1 (6 bases). The V end was cut by 2 bases, the J end by 8 bases, with 10 bases between. The CDR3 runs 12 residues. Looked up from germline, CDR1 is SGHKS and CDR2 is YYEKEE (reference sequence). The CDR3 DNA reads TGTGCCAGCAGCTTAACGGACAGCGAAGCTTTCTTT. The encoded protein is CASSLTDSEAFF.

The chain recombines TRBV28 with TRBJ2-5, with D possibly being TRBD2 (6 bases). The CDR3 contains 15 residues. From germline, CDR1 is MDHEN and CDR2 SYDVKM. Trimming took 3 bases from V and 2 from J, leaving 13 bases between them. Here the CDR3 reads CASSFLGDSQETQYF. The CDR3 DNA follows: TGTGCCAGCAGTTTTCTGGGGGACTCTCAAGAGACCCAGTACTTC.

The rearrangement links TRBV5-1 to TRBJ2-5, with 9 bases fitting TRBD2. This CDR3 is built from 16 residues. Trimming took 3 bases from V and 1 from J; bases not matched to a gene: 7. Germline CDR1 is SGHRS and CDR2 is YFSETQ. The CDR3 DNA is TGCGCCAGCAGCTCAGTGGCTAGCGGGGTCCAAGAGACCCAGTACTTC. As protein: CASSSVASGVQETQYF.

This clone was found once. The chain recombines TRBV28 with TRBJ1-2, with D hard to call. This CDR3 has 13 residues. V was cut by 5 bases and J by 4 bases, with 11 bases left in between. CDR1 is MDHEN and CDR2 is SYDVKM in the germline V gene. CDR3 residues: CASSDAGSYGYTF. In nucleotides, the CDR3 is TGTGCCAGCAGTGATGCGGGGTCCTATGGCTACACCTTC.

The chain couples TRBV19 to TRBJ1-6; 9 positions agree with TRBD1. The germline CDR1 and CDR2 sequences are LNHDA and SQIVND (reference sequence). The CDR3 runs to 15 residues. After removal of 5 bases from V and 6 bases from J, the junction contained 5 bases not matched to a gene. The CDR3 loop reads CASSGRQGVNSPLHF. The CDR3 DNA reads as TGTGCCAGTAGTGGTCGACAGGGGGTTAATTCACCCCTCCACTTT. Full variable domain (outside the CDR3, taken from reference TRBV19 and TRBJ1-6): DGGITQSPKYLFRKEGQNVTLSCEQNLNHDAMYWYRQDPGQGLRLIYYSQIVNDFQKGDIAEGYSVSREKKESFPLTVTSAQKNPTAFYLCASSGRQGVNSPLHFGNGTRLTVT.

Points on this clone: This same CDR3 is encoded by further DNA sequences in the sample. This rearrangement joins TRBV7-9 to TRBJ2-3; the D gene is possibly TRBD1 (6 bases). The V and J ends lost 2 bases and 2 bases respectively, with 8 bases between them. Germline lookup yields CDR1 SEHNR and CDR2 FQNEAQ (reference sequence). CDR3 length equals 14 residues. CDR3 amino acids: CASSLQGSTDTQYF. The DNA for the CDR3 is TGTGCCAGCAGCTTACAGGGGTCCACAGATACGCAGTATTTT.

The gene calls are TRBV23-1 and TRBJ1-1; TRBD1 matches at 7 bases. TRBV23-1 carries the ORF label, with uncertain function. V lost 6 bases and J lost 6; bases outside the gene matches: 10. The CDR3 has 14 amino acids. CDR3 nucleotides: TGCGCCAGCAGCCAACAGGGGATTTGTCCTGAAGCTTTCTTT. It specifies CASSQQGICPEAFF.

The chain joins TRBV12-3 or TRBV12-4 to TRBJ1-1; D remains unclear. The CDR3 has 11 residues. The germline V and J ends were trimmed by 8 bases and 2 bases, with 6 bases remaining between them. The CDR3 spells CASVRNTEAFF. In nucleotides, the CDR3 is TGTGCCAGCGTCCGTAACACTGAAGCTTTCTTT.

This clone was counted a single time. The gene calls are TRBV10-3 and TRBJ1-4, with D uncertain. The germline V gene has CDR1 ENHRY and CDR2 SYGVKD. This CDR3 has 13 amino acids. V lost 4 bases and J 4 bases, leaving 7 bases between the germline ends. CDR3 region: CAISGRDNEKLFF. CDR3 nucleotide sequence: TGTGCCATCAGTGGGAGGGATAATGAAAAACTGTTTTTT.

The chain joins TRBV21-1 to TRBJ2-7; TRBD2 reflects the table's D call only, with no check against the DNA. TRBV21-1 is labeled a pseudogene. The CDR3 length is 13 residues. The CDR3 here is CASKKEGTYEQYF. In nucleotides, the CDR3 is TGTGCCAGCAAAAAGGAGGGTACATACGAGCAGTACTTC.

This chain joins TRBV9 and TRBJ1-2; D gene unclear. Germline V gene sequence: CDR1 SGDLS, CDR2 YYNGEE. V was trimmed by 1 base and J by 6 bases, leaving 25 bases between them. The CDR3 covers 18 residues. The CDR3 spells CASSVSTAGIHFLHGYTF. For the CDR3, the DNA is TGTGCCAGCAGCGTAAGCACGGCGGGCATTCATTTCCTTCATGGCTACACCTTC.

The V gene is TRBV4-3, the J gene TRBJ2-1; 7 bases line up with TRBD1. CDR1 and CDR2 (germline): LGHNA, YSLEER. The CDR3 totals 13 residues. J gave up 8 bases and V 4 bases, and 5 bases lay outside the gene matches. The CDR3 DNA follows: TGCGCCAGCAGCCCCAGACAGGGCCATGAGCAGTTCTTC. It encodes CASSPRQGHEQFF.

The rearrangement joins TRBV29-1 to TRBJ1-2; 7 nucleotides line up with TRBD1. Germline loops: CDR1 SQVTM, CDR2 ANQGSEA. This CDR3 has 13 residues. The V and J ends lost 4 bases and 13 bases, in that order; junction bases with no gene match: 15. The CDR3 nucleotides are TGCAGCGTTGTTGCCCCCTCCCAACAGGGGTGCACCTTC. Amino acid sequence: CSVVAPSQQGCTF.

This sequence joins TRBV28 and TRBJ1-1; the D gene is possibly TRBD1 (6 bases). Germline V gene data show CDR1 as MDHEN and CDR2 as SYDVKM. This CDR3 has 15 residues. V lost 6 bases and J lost 3, with 17 bases in between. CDR3 in amino acids: CASSPVRTVYTEAFF. CDR3 nucleotide sequence: TGTGCCAGCAGCCCGGTTCGGACAGTCTACACTGAAGCTTTCTTT.

The chain links TRBV4-3 to TRBJ2-2; D is ambiguous. The CDR3 contains 15 residues. V gave up 1 base and J gave up 3 bases, with 9 bases separating them. Germline V gene sequence: CDR1 LGHNA, CDR2 YSLEER. This chain's CDR3 is CASSQVSQDTGELFF. The CDR3 DNA reads as TGCGCCAGCAGCCAAGTCAGCCAGGACACCGGGGAGCTGTTTTTT.